This entry describes one T cell receptor (beta chain). Its antigen is not yet known. No much larger clone is present one base from it, and per-base qualities are unavailable. The CDR3 runs 12 amino acids, cysteine and phenylalanine included. Of the read, only the CDR3 DNA is kept; its 36 bases are in frame from base 1. V was cut back by 0 bases and J by 4 bases, leaving a gap of 6 bases between them. CDR1 GTSNPN and CDR2 SVGIG are derived from the germline V gene (reference sequence). Whole blood was collected in K2EDTA tubes by collaborating institutions according to the institutions' own protocols. For TCRbeta analysis, collaborators shipped samples as frozen whole blood, isolated PBMCs, or DNA extracted from either of those sample types. TCRbeta CDR3 regions were amplified from genomic DNA using the immunoSEQ Assay, a bias-controlled multiplex PCR. The study's own analysis went as follows. The number of nucleated cells in each sample was estimated by amplification of reference gene primers within the assay. To quantify the absolute abundance of each unique TCRbeta CDR3 rearrangement, sequence reads were collapsed and filtered. Productive Simpson clonality was computed per sample as the square root of Simpson's diversity index over productive rearrangements. TCRdb carries this immuneACCESS record with in-frame sequences only. Its versions omit some clonotypes, under half of them owing to an unresolved V gene in the studies checked, with the rest unexplained. V, J and clone size were drawn from that table, and D and trimming were deduced from the DNA. A total of approximately 310,000 clones appear in this sample, more than 75% of them only once. The ten largest clones represent 1% of the sample.

The sample comes from a study of blood T cell repertoires in COVID-19 (dated by TCRdb to about 2020). In the study overall: Collaborator samples came from the United States, Italy and Spain and covered acute and convalescent phases of COVID-19. The material from the prospective study consisted of cDNA or gDNA derived from T cells, B-cell-depleted T cells, or PBMCs. Subjects who had been exposed to COVID-19, were actively infected with it, or had recovered from it provided the deeply sampled blood TCRbeta repertoires that made up the dataset. The repertoires were released in a freely available public database meant as a resource for research on the immune response to SARS-CoV-2. The samples were drawn from the first 160 participants of the ongoing ImmuneRACE study and from 1,254 subjects provided by 6 global collaborators. The sample metadata nearly always contained a de-identified subject ID, COVID-19 status, age in years and sex. Where available, HLA class I and class II types were taken from metadata supplied by the sample provider and were not determined by assay-based typing. What the research found in general, with its limitations: Clinical and demographic metadata were provided uncurated, with the amount varying by source and participant.

Input material: peripheral blood. The clonotype originates from a man aged 50-59 years with active or convalescent COVID-19. The chain is assembled from TRBV30 and TRBJ1-1; the D region possibly corresponds to TRBD1 (6 bases align). The CDR3 in this case is CAWSVGGTEAFF. The nucleotide sequence is TGTGCCTGGAGTGTAGGGGGCACTGAAGCTTTCTTT.